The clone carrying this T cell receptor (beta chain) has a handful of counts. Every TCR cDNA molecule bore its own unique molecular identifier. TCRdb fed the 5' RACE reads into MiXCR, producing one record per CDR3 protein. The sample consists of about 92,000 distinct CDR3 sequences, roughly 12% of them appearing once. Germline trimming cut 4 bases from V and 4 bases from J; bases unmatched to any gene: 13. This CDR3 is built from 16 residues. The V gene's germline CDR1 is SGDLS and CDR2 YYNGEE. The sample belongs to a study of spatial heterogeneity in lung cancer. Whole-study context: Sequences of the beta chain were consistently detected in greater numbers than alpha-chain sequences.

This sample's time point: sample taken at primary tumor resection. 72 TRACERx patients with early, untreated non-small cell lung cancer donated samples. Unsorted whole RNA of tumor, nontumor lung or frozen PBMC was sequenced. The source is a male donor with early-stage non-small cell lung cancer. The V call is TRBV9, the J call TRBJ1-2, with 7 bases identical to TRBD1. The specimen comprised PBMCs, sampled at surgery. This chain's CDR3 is CASSPRGGGVAYGYTF. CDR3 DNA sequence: TGTGCCAGCAGCCCTAGAGGAGGGGGCGTTGCCTATGGCTACACCTTC.